One sample yielded the 29 T cell receptor beta chains listed below, sequenced in a study of cytomegalovirus exposure and HLA in healthy donors (dated by TCRdb to 2016 to 2017). The protocol used for the library was the immunoSEQ multiplex PCR assay. For the multiplex PCR, a mixture combining 60 forward primers for TCR Vbeta segments and 13 reverse primers for TCR Jbeta segments was used. TCRdb stores this immuneACCESS table with in-frame sequences only. Part of the clones is absent; in the studies checked, under half of the shortfall reflects unresolved V genes, and no reason is known for the rest. The sample table holds about 160,000 clones, of which roughly 80% were seen once. Around 1.3% of the sample rests with the top ten. What was sequenced was PBMCs. These receptors came from a man in his fifties or sixties in good health and CMV-seropositive.

The CDR3 spells CASSGALGAQGFRSGNTIYF. Here the CDR3 DNA reads TGTGCCAGCAGTGGTGCTCTCGGAGCACAGGGTTTCCGCTCTGGAAACACCATATATTTT. The chain combines TRBV2 with TRBJ1-3; tentative D call: TRBD1 (6 bases). V lost 4 bases and J lost 0, with 25 bases in between. Germline V gene lookup returns CDR1 SNHLY and CDR2 FYNNEI. The CDR3 covers 20 residues.

This clone has a handful of counts. CDR3 in DNA: TGTGCCAGCAGCCCAGGGGGGTCCTATGGCTACACCTTC. It translates to CASSPGGSYGYTF. The chain uses TRBV14 and TRBJ1-2; 7 positions match TRBD1. There are 13 residues in the CDR3. Germline assignment: CDR1 SGHDN and CDR2 FVKESK. V lost 4 bases, J lost 4 bases, and 3 bases stayed unmatched.

On this clone: The sample holds other DNA sequences that translate to the same CDR3. The rearrangement links TRBV5-1 to TRBJ1-3; D is unresolved. The CDR3 is 15 residues long. The germline V gene has CDR1 SGHRS and CDR2 YFSETQ. The V gene lost 5 bases and the J gene lost 0 bases, with 12 bases spanning the gap. The CDR3 bases are TGCGCCAGCAGTCTGGACGGGAGCTCTGGAAACACCATATATTTT. Translated: CASSLDGSSGNTIYF.

The V and J genes are TRBV5-1 and TRBJ1-1, with TRBD1 matching 8 bases. This CDR3 contains 16 residues. CDR1 is SGHRS, CDR2 YFSETQ, per germline. J gave up 1 base and V 7 bases, and 12 bases lay outside the gene matches. This CDR3 reads CASSPGQAPSNTEAFF. CDR3 sequence (DNA): TGCGCCAGCTCACCGGGACAGGCCCCCTCGAACACTGAAGCTTTCTTT.

This clone occurred a few times. The J gene is TRBJ2-7, the V gene TRBV2; D gene ambiguous. Germline loops: CDR1 SNHLY, CDR2 FYNNEI. This CDR3 is built from 13 residues. V lost 2 bases and J 6 bases, leaving 11 bases between the germline ends. The CDR3 protein is CASSELMEIEQYF. DNA for the CDR3: TGTGCCAGCAGTGAATTAATGGAGATCGAGCAGTACTTC.

The chain carries TRBV18 and TRBJ2-1; 12 nucleotides match TRBD2. There are 18 residues in the CDR3. V lost 5 bases to trimming and J lost 0 bases; unmatched junction nucleotides: 8. From germline, CDR1 is KGHSH and CDR2 LQKENI. This CDR3 is CASSTTETSGGSYNEQFF. The CDR3 DNA reads TGTGCCAGCTCAACGACTGAGACTAGCGGGGGCTCCTACAATGAGCAGTTCTTC.

The CDR3 bases are TGTGCCAGCTCACGAAACGGCGGGACAGGCATGAACACTGAAGCTTTCTTT. This translates into CASSRNGGTGMNTEAFF. The J gene is TRBJ1-1, the V gene TRBV18; TRBD1 agrees at 8 bases. J gave up 0 bases and V 4 bases, and 10 bases lay outside the gene matches. The CDR3 has 17 residues. Germline lookup yields CDR1 KGHSH and CDR2 LQKENI.

V and J are TRBV7-2 and TRBJ2-7; tentatively, D is TRBD1 (5 bases). The CDR3 sequence is 13 residues long. Trimming removed 3 bases from V and 3 bases from J, with 9 bases in between. The germline V gene encodes CDR1 SGHTA and CDR2 FQGNSA. CDR3 sequence: CASSLRQGYEQYF. CDR3 nucleotides: TGTGCCAGCAGCTTGAGGCAGGGCTACGAGCAGTACTTC.

This rearrangement joins TRBV18 to TRBJ1-2; a weak D match, TRBD1 (6 bases). Trimming removed 5 bases at V and 8 bases at J, with 15 bases between. The germline gives CDR1 KGHSH, CDR2 LQKENI. This CDR3 is built from 13 residues. The CDR3 region has the DNA TGTGCCAGCTCAGCGGGGGGCCGGAGGGGCTACACCTTC. This gives the protein CASSAGGRRGYTF.

The rearrangement uses TRBV6-5 and TRBJ2-5; 10 bases align to TRBD2. The J call may not be correct, given that the DNA end is closer to TRBJ2-7. CDR3 length equals 15 residues. CDR1 is MNHEY and CDR2 is SVGAGI in the germline V gene. CDR3 loop: CASTSALAGASEQYF. CDR3 in DNA: TGTGCCAGCACCTCGGCCCTAGCGGGAGCTTCCGAGCAGTACTTC.

This chain links TRBV11-3 with TRBJ2-1; 7 bases match TRBD2. This CDR3 is built from 14 residues. Unmatched junction bases numbered 6, after V lost 4 bases and J lost 6 bases. Germline-derived CDR1 and CDR2 are SGHNT and YENEEA. CDR3 nucleotide sequence: TGTGCCAGCAGCTACAGCGGGGATATCAATGAGCAGTTCTTC. Translating it yields CASSYSGDINEQFF.

Here the CDR3 reads CASSPLTSGMEETQYF. In DNA form, the CDR3 reads TGCGCCAGCAGCCCACTGACTAGCGGTATGGAGGAGACCCAGTACTTC. The V and J genes are TRBV5-1 and TRBJ2-5; 9 nucleotides line up with TRBD2. Germline CDR1 reads SGHRS; CDR2 reads YFSETQ. The junction had 12 bases not matched to a gene; V was cut back by 4 bases and J by 5 bases. This CDR3 is 16 amino acids long.

The J gene is TRBJ2-7, the V gene TRBV7-2; TRBD2 aligns across 8 bases. Germline-derived CDR1 and CDR2 are SGHTA and FQGNSA. The CDR3 loop spans 15 amino acids. The ends lost 4 bases at V and 3 bases at J; junction bases unmatched: 8. In nucleotides, the CDR3 is TGTGCCAGCAGCTCGATGACACTAGCGGTCTACGAGCAGTACTTC. Amino acids: CASSSMTLAVYEQYF.

The V call is TRBV19, the J call TRBJ2-1; 7 nucleotides line up with TRBD1. Trimming cost V 7 bases and J 5 bases; bases outside gene matches: 5. Germline V gene lookup returns CDR1 LNHDA and CDR2 SQIVND (reference sequence). The CDR3 extends over 13 amino acids. The CDR3 DNA follows: TGTGCCAGTACCTCGGACAGGAACAATGAGCAGTTCTTC. Translating it yields CASTSDRNNEQFF.

The chain recombines TRBV25-1 with TRBJ2-7, with 12 bases aligning to TRBD1. Germline CDR1 MGHDK, CDR2 SYGVNS. Trimming cost V 6 bases and J 4 bases; bases outside gene matches: 4. CDR3 length: 14 residues. CDR3 in amino acids: CASSRGQGAYEQYF. In DNA, the CDR3 is TGTGCCAGCAGCCGGGGACAGGGGGCTTACGAGCAGTACTTC.

The chain carries TRBV18 and TRBJ1-4; 11 positions match TRBD1. The CDR3 contains 14 residues. Germline V gene data show CDR1 as KGHSH and CDR2 as LQKENI. With V trimmed by 3 bases and J by 8 bases, 2 bases remained unmatched. For the CDR3, the DNA is TGTGCCAGCTCACCGGGACAGGGGGAAGAAAAACTGTTTTTT. It translates to CASSPGQGEEKLFF. The whole variable domain, remainder taken from reference TRBV18 and TRBJ1-4, is NAGVMQNPRHLVRRRGQEARLRCSPMKGHSHVYWYRQLPEEGLKFMVYLQKENIIDESGMPKERFSAEFPKEGPSILRIQQVVRGDSAAYFCASSPGQGEEKLFFGSGTQLSVL.

The CDR3 sequence is CASRYDRASNEKLFF. CDR3 in DNA: TGTGCCAGCAGATACGACAGGGCCTCTAATGAAAAACTGTTTTTT. The rearrangement joins TRBV6-5 to TRBJ1-4; 7 bases align to TRBD1. V dropped 6 bases and J dropped 3; count of bases not matched to a gene: 7. CDR1 and CDR2 (germline): MNHEY, SVGAGI. This CDR3 contains 15 residues.

The chain links TRBV27 to TRBJ2-1; 9 bases match TRBD1. This CDR3 is 15 amino acids long. V shed 3 bases and J 0 bases; nucleotides not matched to a gene: 0. CDR1 is MNHEY, CDR2 SMNVEV, per germline (reference sequence). The CDR3 nucleotides read TGTGCCAGCAGTTTGACAGGGGGCTCCTACAATGAGCAGTTCTTC. As protein: CASSLTGGSYNEQFF.

J is TRBJ1-3 and V is TRBV2; D is unclear. CDR3 length: 14 amino acids. V was shortened by 5 bases and J by 4 bases, with 12 bases between the two germline ends. Germline CDR1 reads SNHLY; CDR2 reads FYNNEI. The CDR3: CASSSTITGNTIYF. The DNA for the CDR3 is TGTGCCAGCAGTTCGACAATTACAGGAAACACCATATATTTT. Variable domain in full (rest from reference TRBV2 and TRBJ1-3): EPEVTQTPSHQVTQMGQEVILRCVPISNHLYFYWYRQILGQKVEFLVSFYNNEISEKSEIFDDQFSVERPDGSNFTLKIRSTKLEDSAMYFCASSSTITGNTIYFGEGSWLTVV.

The chain employs TRBV19 and TRBJ1-2; 9 bases agree with TRBD1. The length of the CDR3 is 14 residues. Losses at the gene ends were 6 bases for V and 4 bases for J; bases not matched to a gene: 6. The germline CDR1 and CDR2 sequences are LNHDA and SQIVND (reference sequence). The DNA of the CDR3 is TGTGCCAGTAGGGACACAGGGGGCACCTATGGCTACACCTTC. This translates into CASRDTGGTYGYTF.

The rearrangement links TRBV18 to TRBJ2-5, with a weak D call TRBD2 (5 bases). The germline gives CDR1 KGHSH, CDR2 LQKENI. V lost 9 bases and J lost 2, with 16 bases in between. The CDR3 is 14 amino acids. This CDR3 reads CASHQWGAQETQYF. The CDR3 DNA follows: TGTGCCAGTCATCAGTGGGGAGCTCAAGAGACCCAGTACTTC.

This rearrangement joins TRBV19 to TRBJ2-2, with 9 bases lining up with TRBD1. Germline V CDR1 and CDR2: LNHDA, SQIVND (reference sequence). The CDR3 totals 15 residues. The junction had 1 base not matched to a gene; V was cut back by 2 bases and J by 3 bases. CDR3 residues: CASSIRTGDTGELFF. In DNA form, the CDR3 reads TGTGCCAGTAGTATAAGGACAGGGGACACCGGGGAGCTGTTTTTT.

V is TRBV2 and J is TRBJ2-5, with 9 nucleotides matching TRBD2. CDR1 is SNHLY and CDR2 is FYNNEI in the germline V gene. The CDR3 loop spans 13 amino acids. V dropped 7 bases and J dropped 3; count of bases not matched to a gene: 3. The CDR3 is CASKKRGEETQYF. DNA of the CDR3: TGTGCCAGCAAGAAGCGGGGGGAAGAGACCCAGTACTTC.

The CDR3 region is CASSAPGSTDTQYF. CDR3 in DNA: TGTGCCAGCAGTGCCCCCGGTAGCACAGATACGCAGTATTTT. V usage is TRBV28 and J usage is TRBJ2-3; D gene unclear. V gave up 5 bases and J gave up 0 bases, with 9 bases separating them. Germline V CDR1 and CDR2: MDHEN, SYDVKM. The CDR3 loop spans 14 amino acids.

The J gene is TRBJ2-7, the V gene TRBV29-1; the match to TRBD2 covers 8 bases. The J segment lost 5 bases and the V segment lost 7 bases, leaving 13 bases of the junction unmatched. Per the germline V gene, CDR1 is SQVTM and CDR2 is ANQGSEA. This CDR3 contains 14 residues. The CDR3 sequence: CSALDGTRIHEQYF. CDR3 nucleotide sequence: TGCAGCGCCCTGGATGGGACTAGGATCCACGAGCAGTACTTC.

The V and J genes are TRBV7-9 and TRBJ2-5; D unclear. Trimming removed 4 bases at V and 9 bases at J, with 21 bases between. The CDR3 sequence is 15 residues long. CDR1 and CDR2 (germline): SEHNR, FQNEAQ (reference sequence). The CDR3 sequence: CASSSPMGGFEAQYF. CDR3 DNA sequence: TGTGCCAGCAGCTCCCCCATGGGTGGTTTTGAGGCCCAGTACTTC.

The chain links TRBV4-1 to TRBJ2-3, with 8 bases aligning to TRBD1. Germline V gene data show CDR1 as MGHRA and CDR2 as YSYEKL. The CDR3 is made up of 16 amino acids. V shed 5 bases, J shed 4 bases, and the junction held 11 bases outside the gene matches. CDR3: CASSGGLDRAPDTQYF. The CDR3 DNA sequence: TGCGCCAGCAGCGGAGGTTTGGACAGGGCCCCAGATACGCAGTATTTT.

The chain joins TRBV28 to TRBJ2-7, with 10 bases lining up with TRBD1. Unmatched junction bases numbered 9, after V lost 6 bases and J lost 4 bases. CDR1 is MDHEN, CDR2 SYDVKM, per germline. This CDR3 spans 15 amino acids. The DNA of the CDR3 is TGTGCCAGCAGCGTCCCGGGACAGGGGTCGTACGAGCAGTACTTC. It specifies CASSVPGQGSYEQYF.

This clone is a singleton in its sample. CDR3 in amino acids: CASSSTTPINIQYF. CDR3 nucleotides: TGCGCCAGCAGCTCGACAACCCCAATAAACATTCAGTACTTC. The chain joins TRBV5-1 to TRBJ2-4; D call uncertain. The CDR3 has 14 residues. Germline-derived CDR1 and CDR2 are SGHRS and YFSETQ. V lost 3 bases, J lost 6 bases, and 13 bases lay in between.